This record covers a single TCR beta chain. Its antigen remains unidentified. The record originates from a study of T cell repertoires in cytomegalovirus infection. About the study: Alongside well-studied HLA-B-restricted CMV epitopes, recently identified HLA-C-restricted CMV epitopes were also used.

TCRdb redid the calling of the reads with MiXCR, one entry per CDR3 protein. The top ten clones hold 13% of a sample with 310,000 or so distinct CDR3 sequences, roughly 25% of them seen once. This CDR3 has 20 residues. Germline V lookup: CDR1 MNHEY, CDR2 SVGEGT. The J segment lost 0 bases and the V segment lost 6 bases, leaving 15 bases of the junction unmatched. The sequence was obtained from a human donor in good health (CMV status not recorded). Some clones in this sample may be carry-over from other donors' samples. This material consisted of cultured PBMCs, taken from culture after CMV antigen stimulation. V usage is TRBV6-2 or TRBV6-3 and J usage is TRBJ2-6; TRBD1 agrees at 9 bases. This CDR3 reads CASRRNTGTGTSSGANVLTF. CDR3 nucleotides: TGTGCCAGCAGACGAAACACCGGGACAGGGACTTCCTCTGGGGCCAACGTCCTGACTTTC.